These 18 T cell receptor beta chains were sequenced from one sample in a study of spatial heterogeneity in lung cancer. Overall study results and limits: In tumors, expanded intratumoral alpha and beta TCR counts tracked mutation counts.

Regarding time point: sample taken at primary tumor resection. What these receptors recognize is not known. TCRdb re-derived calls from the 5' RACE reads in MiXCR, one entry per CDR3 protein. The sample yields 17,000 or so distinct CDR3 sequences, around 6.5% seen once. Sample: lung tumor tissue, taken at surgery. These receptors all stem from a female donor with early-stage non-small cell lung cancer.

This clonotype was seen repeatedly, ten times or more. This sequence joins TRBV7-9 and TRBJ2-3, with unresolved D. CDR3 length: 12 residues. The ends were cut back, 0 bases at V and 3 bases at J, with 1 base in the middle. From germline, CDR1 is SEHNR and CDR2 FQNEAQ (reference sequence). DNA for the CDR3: TGTGCCAGCAGCTTAGCGACAGATACGCAGTATTTT. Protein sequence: CASSLATDTQYF.

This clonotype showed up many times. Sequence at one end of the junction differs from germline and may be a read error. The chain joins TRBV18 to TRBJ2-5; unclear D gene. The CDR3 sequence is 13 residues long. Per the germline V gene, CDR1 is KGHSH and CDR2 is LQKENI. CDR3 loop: CASSLEPQEPQYF. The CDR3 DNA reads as TGTGCCAGCTCACTGGAACCCCAAGAGCCCCAGTACTTC.

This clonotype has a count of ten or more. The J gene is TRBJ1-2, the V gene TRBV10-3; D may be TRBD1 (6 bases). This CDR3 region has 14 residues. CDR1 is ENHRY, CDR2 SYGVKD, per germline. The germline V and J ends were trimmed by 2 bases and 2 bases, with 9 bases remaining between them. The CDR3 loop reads CAISERGTNYGYTF. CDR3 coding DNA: TGTGCCATCAGTGAGAGGGGGACGAACTATGGCTACACCTTC.

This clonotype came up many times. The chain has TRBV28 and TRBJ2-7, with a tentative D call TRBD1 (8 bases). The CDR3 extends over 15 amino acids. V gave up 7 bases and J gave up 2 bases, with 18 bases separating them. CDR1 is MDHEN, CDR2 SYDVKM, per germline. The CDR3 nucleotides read TGTGCCAGCATAGGGGGGGGACAGGTTACCTACGAGCAGTACTTC. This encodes CASIGGGQVTYEQYF.

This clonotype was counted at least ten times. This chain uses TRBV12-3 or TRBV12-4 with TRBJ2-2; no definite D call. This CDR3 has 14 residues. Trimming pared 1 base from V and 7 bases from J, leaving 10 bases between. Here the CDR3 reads CASSLGALIGELFF. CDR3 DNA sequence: TGTGCCAGCAGTTTAGGGGCTCTTATCGGGGAGCTGTTTTTT.

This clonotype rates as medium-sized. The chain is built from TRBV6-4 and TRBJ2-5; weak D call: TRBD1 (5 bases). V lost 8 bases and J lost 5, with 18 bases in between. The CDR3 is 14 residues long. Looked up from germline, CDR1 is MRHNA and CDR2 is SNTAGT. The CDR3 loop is CASLPQGRRETQYF. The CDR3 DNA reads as TGTGCCAGCTTGCCTCAGGGCCGAAGGGAGACCCAGTACTTC.

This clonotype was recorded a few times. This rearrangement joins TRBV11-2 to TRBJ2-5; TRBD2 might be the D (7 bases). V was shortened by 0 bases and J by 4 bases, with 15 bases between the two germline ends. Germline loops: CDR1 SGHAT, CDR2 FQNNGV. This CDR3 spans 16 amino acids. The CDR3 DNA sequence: TGTGCCAGCAGCTTAGATGGGGGGGCAATTGTAGAGACCCAGTACTTC. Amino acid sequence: CASSLDGGAIVETQYF.

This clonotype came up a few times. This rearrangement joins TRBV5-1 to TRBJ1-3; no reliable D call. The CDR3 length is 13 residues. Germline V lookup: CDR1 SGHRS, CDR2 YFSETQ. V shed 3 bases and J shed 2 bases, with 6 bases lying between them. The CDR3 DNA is TGCGCCAGCAGCTCCCCACCTGGAAACACCATATATTTT. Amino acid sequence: CASSSPPGNTIYF.

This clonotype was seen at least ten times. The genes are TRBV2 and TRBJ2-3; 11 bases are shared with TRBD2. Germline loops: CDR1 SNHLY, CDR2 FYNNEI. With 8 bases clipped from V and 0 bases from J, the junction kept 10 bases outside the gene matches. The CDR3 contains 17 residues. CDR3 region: CASAMASGGLSTDTQYF. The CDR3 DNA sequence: TGTGCCAGCGCGATGGCTAGCGGGGGGCTAAGCACAGATACGCAGTATTTT. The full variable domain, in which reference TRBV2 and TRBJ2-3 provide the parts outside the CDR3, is EPEVTQTPSHQVTQMGQEVILRCVPISNHLYFYWYRQILGQKVEFLVSFYNNEISEKSEIFDDQFSVERPDGSNFTLKIRSTKLEDSAMYFCASAMASGGLSTDTQYFGPGTRLTVL.

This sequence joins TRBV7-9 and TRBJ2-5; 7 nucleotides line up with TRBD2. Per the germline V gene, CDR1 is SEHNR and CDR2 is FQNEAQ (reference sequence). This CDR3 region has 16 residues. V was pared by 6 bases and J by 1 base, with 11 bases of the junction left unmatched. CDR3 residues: CASRRWLSGAQETQYF. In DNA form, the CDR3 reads TGTGCCAGCAGGCGCTGGTTGAGCGGGGCCCAAGAGACCCAGTACTTC.

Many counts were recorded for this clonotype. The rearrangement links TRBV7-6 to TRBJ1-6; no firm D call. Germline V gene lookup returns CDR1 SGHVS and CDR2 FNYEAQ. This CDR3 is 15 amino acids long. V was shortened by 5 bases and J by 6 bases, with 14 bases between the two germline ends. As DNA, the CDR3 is TGTGCCAGCAGCCTCCACCGGGTTCCTAATTCACCCCTCCACTTT. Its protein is CASSLHRVPNSPLHF.

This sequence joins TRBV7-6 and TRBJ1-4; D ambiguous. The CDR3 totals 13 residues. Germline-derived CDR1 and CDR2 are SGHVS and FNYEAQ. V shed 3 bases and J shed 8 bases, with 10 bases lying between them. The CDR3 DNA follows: TGTGCCAGCAGCTTCCGTGAGACAGAAAAACTGTTTTTT. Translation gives CASSFRETEKLFF. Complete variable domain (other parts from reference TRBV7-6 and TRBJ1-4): GAGVSQSPRYKVTKRGQDVALRCDPISGHVSLYWYRQALGQGPEFLTYFNYEAQQDKSGLPNDRFSAERPEGSISTLTIQRTEQRDSAMYRCASSFRETEKLFFGSGTQLSVL.

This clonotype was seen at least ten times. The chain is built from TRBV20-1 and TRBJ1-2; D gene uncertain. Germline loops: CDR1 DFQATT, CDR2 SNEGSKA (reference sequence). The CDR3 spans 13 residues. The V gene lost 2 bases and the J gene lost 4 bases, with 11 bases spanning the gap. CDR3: CSARTAVTYGYTF. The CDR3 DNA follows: TGCAGTGCTAGAACCGCAGTGACCTATGGCTACACCTTC.

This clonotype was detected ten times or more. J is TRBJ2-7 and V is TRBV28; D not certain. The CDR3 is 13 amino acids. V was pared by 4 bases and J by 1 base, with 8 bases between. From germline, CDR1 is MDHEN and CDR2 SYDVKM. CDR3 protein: CASSSEDSYEQYF. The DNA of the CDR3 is TGTGCCAGCAGTTCTGAGGATTCCTACGAGCAGTACTTC.

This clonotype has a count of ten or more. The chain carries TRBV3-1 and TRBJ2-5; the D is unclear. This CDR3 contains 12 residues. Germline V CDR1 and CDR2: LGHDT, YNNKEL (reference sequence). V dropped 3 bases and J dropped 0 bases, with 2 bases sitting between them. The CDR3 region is CASSQDQETQYF. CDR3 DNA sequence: TGTGCCAGCAGCCAGGACCAAGAGACCCAGTACTTC.

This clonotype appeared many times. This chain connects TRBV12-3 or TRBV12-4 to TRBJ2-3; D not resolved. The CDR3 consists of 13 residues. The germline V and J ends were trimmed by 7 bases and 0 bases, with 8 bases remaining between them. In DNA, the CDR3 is TGTGCCAGCACTTCTATTAGCACAGATACGCAGTATTTT. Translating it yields CASTSISTDTQYF.

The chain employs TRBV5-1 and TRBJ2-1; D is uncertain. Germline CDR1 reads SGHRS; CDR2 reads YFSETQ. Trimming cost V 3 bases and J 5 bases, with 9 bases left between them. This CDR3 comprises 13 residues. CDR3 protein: CASSYFSNNEQFF. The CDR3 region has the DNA TGCGCCAGCAGCTATTTTAGCAACAATGAGCAGTTCTTC.

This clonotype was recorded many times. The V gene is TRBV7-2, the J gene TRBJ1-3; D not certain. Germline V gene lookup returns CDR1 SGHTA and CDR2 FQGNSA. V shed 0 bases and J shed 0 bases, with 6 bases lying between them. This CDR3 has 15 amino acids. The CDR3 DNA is TGTGCCAGCAGCTTAGCGAGGCTCTCTGGAAACACCATATATTTT. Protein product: CASSLARLSGNTIYF.